The 23 T cell receptor beta chains below all came from one sample that was sequenced in a study of CD8 T cells in Susac syndrome. Random hexamers were used to reverse transcribe roughly 0.5 to 1 ug of RNA. TCRdb called the immunoSEQ multiplex PCR reads again in MiXCR, with one record for every CDR3 protein. The sample consists of 75,000 to 95,000 distinct CDR3 sequences, more than 85% of them appearing once. The sample consisted of CD8+ T cells from PBMCs. The receptor source for this set is a human donor with multiple sclerosis.

This clonotype came up once. The chain carries TRBV4-2 and TRBJ1-2, with unresolved D. This CDR3 region has 15 residues. Germline V gives CDR1 LGHNA, CDR2 YNFKEQ. V lost 5 bases to trimming and J lost 2 bases, with 15 bases between them. The CDR3 loop is CASSESREGNYGYTF. As DNA, the CDR3 is TGTGCCAGCAGCGAATCCCGGGAAGGAAACTATGGCTACACCTTC.

This sequence joins TRBV28 and TRBJ2-5; no reliable D call. V was shortened by 5 bases and J by 2 bases, with 9 bases between the two germline ends. The CDR3 covers 13 residues. The germline CDR1 and CDR2 sequences are MDHEN and SYDVKM. The chain's CDR3 is CASSPKRQETQYF. The CDR3 nucleotides are TGTGCCAGCAGTCCCAAAAGACAAGAGACCCAGTACTTC. Supplemented by reference TRBV28 and TRBJ2-5, the full variable domain reads DVKVTQSSRYLVKRTGEKVFLECVQDMDHENMFWYRQDPGLGLRLIYFSYDVKMKEKGDIPEGYSVSREKKERFSLILESASTNQTSMYLCASSPKRQETQYFGPGTRLLVL.

The chain joins TRBV28 to TRBJ1-5; D unresolved. In germline, CDR1 is MDHEN, CDR2 SYDVKM. Between the trimmed V and J ends, which lost 3 bases and 3 bases, there was a span of 15 bases. This CDR3 is built from 16 residues. The DNA of the CDR3 is TGTGCCAGCAGTTTCTGGAGAAACAGTCCCAATCAGCCCCAGCATTTT. Protein sequence: CASSFWRNSPNQPQHF.

The chain combines TRBV9 with TRBJ2-5; tentatively, D is TRBD2 (5 bases). Germline values: CDR1 SGDLS, CDR2 YYNGEE. Trimming cost V 0 bases and J 5 bases, with 11 bases left between them. The CDR3 is 14 residues long. CDR3 residues: CASSVGTEGETQYF. The DNA for the CDR3 is TGTGCCAGCAGCGTAGGGACTGAGGGTGAGACCCAGTACTTC.

This chain joins TRBV6-1 and TRBJ2-7; D uncertain. The V and J ends lost 1 base and 0 bases respectively, with 10 bases between them. Germline loops: CDR1 MNHNS, CDR2 SASEGT. This CDR3 comprises 15 residues. CDR3 residues: CASSEGQGLSYEQYF. The DNA of the CDR3 is TGTGCCAGCAGTGAAGGACAAGGGCTCTCCTACGAGCAGTACTTC.

The sample holds one count of this clonotype. The V and J genes are TRBV27 and TRBJ2-3; no firm D call. This CDR3 has 13 residues. Germline V CDR1 and CDR2: MNHEY, SMNVEV (reference sequence). Trimming pared 2 bases from V and 3 bases from J, leaving 6 bases between. The CDR3 DNA follows: TGTGCCAGCAGTTTAGGTTGGACAGATACGCAGTATTTT. Residues: CASSLGWTDTQYF.

With regard to this clonotype: Since the CDR3 does not end with the conserved phenylalanine or tryptophan, this likely comes from a read error. V and J are TRBV12-3 or TRBV12-4 and TRBJ2-3; 11 bases align to TRBD2. This CDR3 has 17 amino acids. J gave up 6 bases and V 5 bases, and 13 bases lay outside the gene matches. The CDR3 region is CASSPRLAGPTGDTQYL. The CDR3 nucleotides read TGTGCCAGCAGTCCACGACTAGCGGGGCCGACTGGTGATACGCAGTATCTT.

The chain is built from TRBV12-3 or TRBV12-4 and TRBJ1-4; D remains ambiguous. Trimming stripped 5 bases from V and 4 bases from J, with 11 bases between. The CDR3 is 14 residues long. The CDR3 protein is CASSPGRINEKLFF. The CDR3 DNA sequence: TGTGCCAGCAGTCCCGGACGGATTAATGAAAAACTGTTTTTT.

In its sample, this clonotype was seen once. The chain has TRBV12-3 or TRBV12-4 and TRBJ1-2, with a possible D match to TRBD1 (5 bases). The CDR3 runs 12 residues. Trimming left V 6 bases short and J 8 bases short, with 13 bases between. DNA for the CDR3: TGTGCCAGCAGCCTGGGGGGAGGAGGCTACACCTTC. Amino acid sequence: CASSLGGGGYTF.

The chain combines TRBV6-1 with TRBJ2-7; D not certain. V lost 3 bases and J 1 base, leaving 7 bases between the germline ends. CDR3 length: 13 amino acids. CDR1 is MNHNS, CDR2 SASEGT, per germline. CDR3 region: CASSEGKSYEQYF. The CDR3 DNA sequence: TGTGCCAGCAGTGAGGGCAAGTCCTACGAGCAGTACTTC.

This clonotype showed up just a few times. This chain uses TRBV28 with TRBJ2-5; D gene ambiguous. V was cut by 6 bases and J by 5 bases, with 10 bases left in between. CDR1 is MDHEN, CDR2 SYDVKM, per germline. CDR3 length: 12 residues. The CDR3 sequence: CASSGLGETQYF. The CDR3 DNA is TGTGCCAGCAGCGGTCTGGGGGAGACCCAGTACTTC.

The V gene is TRBV27, the J gene TRBJ2-7, with D uncertain. V was clipped by 6 bases and J by 0 bases, with 12 bases between them. This CDR3 is built from 14 residues. The germline gives CDR1 MNHEY, CDR2 SMNVEV (reference sequence). The DNA for the CDR3 is TGTGCCAGCAGCCAGACGGTGAGCTCCTACGAGCAGTACTTC. Translating it yields CASSQTVSSYEQYF.

The chain uses TRBV7-9 and TRBJ2-3; D gene ambiguous. CDR1 is SEHNR, CDR2 FQNEAQ, per germline (reference sequence). V gave up 6 bases and J gave up 6 bases, with 10 bases separating them. CDR3 length: 12 amino acids. The CDR3 reads CASSPRDDTQYF. CDR3 DNA: TGTGCCAGCAGTCCTCGCGACGATACGCAGTATTTT.

CDR3 region: CASSYRALGPYGYTF. In DNA form, the CDR3 reads TGTGCCAGCAGCTACCGGGCCCTTGGTCCCTATGGCTACACCTTC. The chain is built from TRBV6-2 or TRBV6-3 and TRBJ1-2; D uncertain. Between the trimmed V and J ends, which lost 6 bases and 4 bases, there was a span of 18 bases. The CDR3 totals 15 residues. Germline loops: CDR1 MNHEY, CDR2 SVGEGT.

The chain links TRBV6-2 or TRBV6-3 to TRBJ2-5; D is unresolved. This CDR3 region has 13 residues. The ends were cut back, 1 base at V and 5 bases at J, with 8 bases in the middle. Germline loops: CDR1 MNHEY, CDR2 SVGEGT. This CDR3 is CASSYLGLETQYF. DNA of the CDR3: TGTGCCAGCAGTTACTTGGGATTGGAGACCCAGTACTTC.

V and J are TRBV2 and TRBJ2-7; D is ambiguous. The CDR3 loop spans 17 amino acids. The V end was cut by 1 base, the J end by 2 bases, with 18 bases between. Germline assignment: CDR1 SNHLY and CDR2 FYNNEI. CDR3 DNA sequence: TGTGCCAGCAGTGAAGAAGAGGCAGGCCCCTCAACCTACGAGCAGTACTTC. Its translation: CASSEEEAGPSTYEQYF.

This chain uses TRBV7-9 with TRBJ1-4, with 9 bases that match TRBD1. In germline, CDR1 is SEHNR, CDR2 FQNEAQ (reference sequence). There are 15 residues in the CDR3. The V segment lost 6 bases and the J segment 5 bases; nucleotides outside the gene matches: 7. The CDR3 bases are TGTGCCAGCAGTCCGTTTACAGGGGGCAATGAAAAACTGTTTTTT. Protein sequence: CASSPFTGGNEKLFF.

This rearrangement joins TRBV7-8 to TRBJ2-1; possible D gene TRBD1, 6 bases. Trimming took off 4 bases at V and 4 bases at J, with 14 bases between the two ends. CDR3 length equals 15 residues. Germline lookup yields CDR1 SGHVS and CDR2 FQNEAQ. The CDR3 bases are TGTGCCAGCAGCTCTGAGTTAGGGGGTTACAATGAGCAGTTCTTC. Translation: CASSSELGGYNEQFF.

The chain recombines TRBV19 with TRBJ2-7; TRBD1 agrees at 7 bases. The CDR3 sequence is 14 residues long. Trimming took 5 bases from V and 3 from J; bases not matched to a gene: 7. Germline V CDR1 and CDR2: LNHDA, SQIVND (reference sequence). CDR3 protein: CASSFQTGYYEQYF. The CDR3 DNA sequence: TGTGCCAGTAGTTTCCAGACAGGGTACTACGAGCAGTACTTC.

The genes are TRBV19 and TRBJ1-3; 8 bases agree with TRBD1. This CDR3 region has 17 residues. Germline CDR1 reads LNHDA; CDR2 reads SQIVND (reference sequence). V shed 3 bases and J 0 bases; nucleotides not matched to a gene: 7. Written as DNA, the CDR3 is TGTGCCAGTAGTATGGGGACAGGATCAAGCTCTGGAAACACCATATATTTT. Translation gives CASSMGTGSSSGNTIYF.

This chain links TRBV5-1 with TRBJ1-2; 9 nucleotides match TRBD1. The germline V gene has CDR1 SGHRS and CDR2 YFSETQ. The CDR3 totals 13 residues. Unmatched junction bases numbered 3, after V lost 3 bases and J lost 6 bases. This CDR3 is CASSWGQGDGYTF. Written as DNA, the CDR3 is TGCGCCAGCAGCTGGGGACAGGGTGATGGCTACACCTTC.

This clonotype has only one observation. The chain employs TRBV7-3 and TRBJ2-3, with D possibly being TRBD2 (6 bases). Between the trimmed V and J ends, which lost 3 bases and 6 bases, there was a span of 10 bases. The CDR3 has 13 residues. The germline V gene encodes CDR1 SGHTA and CDR2 FQGTGA. CDR3 loop: CASSFLGGDTQYF. CDR3 sequence (DNA): TGTGCCAGCAGCTTCCTCGGAGGGGATACGCAGTATTTT.

In its sample, this clonotype was seen a few times. The CDR3 sequence is CASSEGNEQFF. The DNA for the CDR3 is TGTGCCAGCAGTGAAGGGAATGAGCAGTTCTTC. The chain has TRBV2 and TRBJ2-1; no clear D gene. Trimming stripped 1 base from V and 7 bases from J, with 2 bases between. The CDR3 is made up of 11 amino acids. Germline assignment: CDR1 SNHLY and CDR2 FYNNEI.